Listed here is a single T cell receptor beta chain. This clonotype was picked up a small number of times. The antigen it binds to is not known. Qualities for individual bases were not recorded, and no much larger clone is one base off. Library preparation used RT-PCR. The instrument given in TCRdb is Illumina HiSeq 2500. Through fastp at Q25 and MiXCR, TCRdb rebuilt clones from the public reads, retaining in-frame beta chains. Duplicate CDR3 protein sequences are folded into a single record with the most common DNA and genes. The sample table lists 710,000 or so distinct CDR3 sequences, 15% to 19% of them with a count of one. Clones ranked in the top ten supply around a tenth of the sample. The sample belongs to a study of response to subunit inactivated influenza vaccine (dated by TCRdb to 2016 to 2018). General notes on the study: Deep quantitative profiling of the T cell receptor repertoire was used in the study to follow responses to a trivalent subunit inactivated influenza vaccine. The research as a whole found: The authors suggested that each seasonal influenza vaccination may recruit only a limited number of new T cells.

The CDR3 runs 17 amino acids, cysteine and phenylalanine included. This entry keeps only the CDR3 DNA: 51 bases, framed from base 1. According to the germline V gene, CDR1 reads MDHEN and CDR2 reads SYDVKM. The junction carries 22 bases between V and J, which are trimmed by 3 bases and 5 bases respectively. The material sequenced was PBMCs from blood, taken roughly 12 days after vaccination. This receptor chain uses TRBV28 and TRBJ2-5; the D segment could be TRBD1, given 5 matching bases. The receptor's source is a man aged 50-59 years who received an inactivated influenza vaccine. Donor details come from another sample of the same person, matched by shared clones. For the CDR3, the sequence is CASSFAGMLRSLETQYF. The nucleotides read TGTGCCAGCAGTTTTGCAGGGATGCTGCGGTCCTTGGAGACCCAGTACTTC.